This paragraph reports one T cell receptor beta chain. Its matching antigen is unknown. This specimen comes from a study of T cell responses to AZD1222 COVID-19 vaccine. V shed 4 bases and J shed 0 bases, with 15 bases lying between them. Germline CDR1 reads SGHTA; CDR2 reads FQGNSA. This CDR3 comprises 17 residues. General observations from the study: Donors skewed white British and female; clonal diversity was possibly underestimated. Along spike, vaccine-associated CD4 TCRs were found throughout, with dominance at 160-218 and 743-854. AZD1222 recipients seropositive at baseline numbered only six or seven. Two AZD1222 doses significantly raised spike-specific TCR breadth and depth over controls.

The data were produced by immunoSEQ multiplex PCR, yet TCRdb's version contains in-frame clones alone and is incomplete. The sample shows approximately 130,000 clones, roughly 90% of them seen only once. Source: peripheral blood, taken 28 days after the second AZD1222 dose. This sequence originates from an adult who received the AZD1222 COVID-19 vaccine. The chain combines TRBV7-2 with TRBJ2-2; the D gene is possibly TRBD2 (6 bases). CDR3 in amino acids: CASSSLLLAPNTGELFF. The CDR3 DNA is TGTGCCAGCAGCTCCCTCCTGCTAGCGCCGAACACCGGGGAGCTGTTTTTT.